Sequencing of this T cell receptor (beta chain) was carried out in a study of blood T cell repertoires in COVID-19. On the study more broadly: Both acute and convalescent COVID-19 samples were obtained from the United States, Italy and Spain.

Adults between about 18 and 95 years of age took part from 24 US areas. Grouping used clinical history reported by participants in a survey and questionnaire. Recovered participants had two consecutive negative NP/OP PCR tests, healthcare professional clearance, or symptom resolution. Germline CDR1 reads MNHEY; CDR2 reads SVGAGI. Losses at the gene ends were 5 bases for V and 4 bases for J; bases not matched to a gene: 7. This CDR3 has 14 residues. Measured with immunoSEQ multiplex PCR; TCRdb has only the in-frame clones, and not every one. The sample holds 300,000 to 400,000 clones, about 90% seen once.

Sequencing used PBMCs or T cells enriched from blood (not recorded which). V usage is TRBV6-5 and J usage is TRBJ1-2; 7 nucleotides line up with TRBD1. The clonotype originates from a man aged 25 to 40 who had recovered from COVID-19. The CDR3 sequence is CASSRTGAGYGYTF. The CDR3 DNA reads TGTGCCAGCAGTAGAACAGGGGCGGGCTATGGCTACACCTTC.